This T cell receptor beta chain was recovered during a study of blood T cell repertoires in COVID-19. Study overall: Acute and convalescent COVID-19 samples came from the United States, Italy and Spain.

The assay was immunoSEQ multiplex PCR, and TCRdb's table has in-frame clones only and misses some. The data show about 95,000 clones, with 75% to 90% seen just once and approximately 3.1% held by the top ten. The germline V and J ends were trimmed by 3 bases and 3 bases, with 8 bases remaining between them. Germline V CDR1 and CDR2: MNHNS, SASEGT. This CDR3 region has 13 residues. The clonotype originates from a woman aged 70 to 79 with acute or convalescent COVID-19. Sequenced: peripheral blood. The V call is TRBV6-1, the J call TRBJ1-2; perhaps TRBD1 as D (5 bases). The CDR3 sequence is CASSEEGHYGYTF. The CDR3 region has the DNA TGTGCCAGCAGTGAGGAGGGACACTATGGCTACACCTTC.